The 28 T cell receptor beta chains given below trace back to one sample, sequenced in a study of cytomegalovirus exposure and HLA in healthy donors. Primers: 60 Vbeta forward and 13 Jbeta reverse. Repertoires were generated with immunoSEQ multiplex PCR, while TCRdb's copy carries only in-frame clones and drops some. The sample includes 110,000 to 150,000 clones. Sequenced: PBMCs. The receptors come from a male donor in good health and CMV-seronegative.

The chain recombines TRBV10-3 with TRBJ2-5; possibly TRBD2 for D (5 bases). Between the trimmed V and J ends, which lost 2 bases and 2 bases, there was a span of 12 bases. This CDR3 is 15 amino acids long. The germline gives CDR1 ENHRY, CDR2 SYGVKD. Here the CDR3 DNA reads TGTGCCATCAGTGAGCCGGTACCGGGGCAAGAGACCCAGTACTTC. This encodes CAISEPVPGQETQYF.

This sequence joins TRBV20-1 and TRBJ1-2; unclear D gene. The V gene's germline CDR1 is DFQATT and CDR2 SNEGSKA (reference sequence). V was pared by 2 bases and J by 2 bases, with 3 bases between. The CDR3 is 11 amino acids. CDR3 loop: CSARPNYGYTF. The CDR3, as DNA: TGCAGTGCTAGACCGAACTATGGCTACACCTTC.

The gene calls are TRBV5-4 and TRBJ1-2; TRBD1 is a possible D gene (5 bases). Germline V gene sequence: CDR1 SGHNT, CDR2 YYREEE (reference sequence). With 6 bases removed from V and 6 bases from J, the gap between germline ends came to 12 bases. This CDR3 comprises 12 residues. This chain's CDR3 is CASIGHGDGYTF. In nucleotides, the CDR3 is TGTGCCAGCATCGGACACGGAGATGGCTACACCTTC. Full variable domain (missing parts from reference TRBV5-4 and TRBJ1-2): ETGVTQSPTHLIKTRGQQVTLRCSSQSGHNTVSWYQQALGQGPQFIFQYYREEENGRGNFPPRFSGLQFPNYSSELNVNALELDDSALYLCASIGHGDGYTFGSGTRLTVV.

The chain uses TRBV27 and TRBJ1-1; the D is unclear. V was trimmed by 3 bases and J by 1 base, leaving 12 bases between them. The germline gives CDR1 MNHEY, CDR2 SMNVEV (reference sequence). CDR3 size: 15 residues. CDR3 residues: CASSFRGSKNTEAFF. CDR3 DNA sequence: TGTGCCAGCAGTTTTCGGGGTAGCAAGAACACTGAAGCTTTCTTT.

The chain combines TRBV7-9 with TRBJ2-7; D uncertain. The CDR3 spans 16 residues. CDR1 SEHNR and CDR2 FQNEAQ come from the germline V gene (reference sequence). With 0 bases removed from V and 5 bases from J, the gap between germline ends came to 17 bases. As DNA, the CDR3 is TGTGCCAGCAGCTTAGCGTCGTCAGGTAGGCCCCACGAGCAGTACTTC. Translation: CASSLASSGRPHEQYF. Complete variable domain (other parts from reference TRBV7-9 and TRBJ2-7): DTGVSQNPRHKITKRGQNVTFRCDPISEHNRLYWYRQTLGQGPEFLTYFQNEAQLEKSRLLSDRFSAERPKGSFSTLEIQRTEQGDSAMYLCASSLASSGRPHEQYFGPGTRLTVT.

The CDR3 here is CASSELAGGVLSGANVLTF. CDR3 nucleotide sequence: TGTGCCAGCAGTGAATTAGCGGGAGGTGTTCTCTCTGGGGCCAACGTCCTGACTTTC. The chain recombines TRBV6-1 with TRBJ2-6; 10 bases fit TRBD2. After removal of 2 bases from V and 0 bases from J, the junction contained 7 bases not matched to a gene. The CDR3 is 19 residues long. CDR1 is MNHNS and CDR2 is SASEGT in the germline V gene.

V usage is TRBV30 and J usage is TRBJ1-1, with 8 bases identical to TRBD1. This CDR3 spans 14 amino acids. The V segment lost 3 bases and the J segment 8 bases; nucleotides outside the gene matches: 11. Germline V gene lookup returns CDR1 GTSNPN and CDR2 SVGIG (reference sequence). CDR3 in amino acids: CAWSGSDRGGEAFF. CDR3 DNA: TGTGCCTGGAGCGGCAGCGACAGGGGCGGGGAAGCTTTCTTT.

The V call is TRBV5-1, the J call TRBJ2-5, with TRBD1 matching 7 bases. CDR3 length: 16 residues. Germline V gene lookup returns CDR1 SGHRS and CDR2 YFSETQ. V gave up 0 bases and J gave up 5 bases; unmatched junction bases: 10. The CDR3 DNA follows: TGCGCCAGCAGCTTGGCCAATAGGGGGCGCGGGGAGACCCAGTACTTC. Its translation: CASSLANRGRGETQYF.

The chain employs TRBV7-6 and TRBJ2-3, with TRBD2 matching 10 bases. V gave up 6 bases and J gave up 1 base; unmatched junction bases: 7. Looked up from germline, CDR1 is SGHVS and CDR2 is FNYEAQ. This CDR3 has 16 amino acids. The CDR3 region has the DNA TGTGCCAGCAGTTATAGCGGGGGGCTTCGCACAGATACGCAGTATTTT. It yields the protein CASSYSGGLRTDTQYF.

This sequence joins TRBV10-3 and TRBJ2-5; D possibly corresponds to TRBD2 (6 bases). This CDR3 comprises 14 residues. V lost 3 bases and J 5 bases, leaving 13 bases between the germline ends. The germline V gene has CDR1 ENHRY and CDR2 SYGVKD. CDR3 DNA: TGTGCCATCAGTGACTTGGCGGGGAGTGAGACCCAGTACTTC. Its translation: CAISDLAGSETQYF.

CDR3 protein: CASSLWGQLYNSPLHF. CDR3 DNA sequence: TGTGCCAGCAGTCTATGGGGCCAGCTGTATAATTCACCCCTCCACTTT. The rearrangement uses TRBV27 and TRBJ1-6; perhaps TRBD1 as D (5 bases). The germline V and J ends were trimmed by 5 bases and 4 bases, with 15 bases remaining between them. Looked up from germline, CDR1 is MNHEY and CDR2 is SMNVEV (reference sequence). This CDR3 contains 16 residues.

About this clone: One junction end disagrees with the germline gene, perhaps due to a read error. This chain uses TRBV5-1 with TRBJ1-1; no firm D call. The CDR3 spans 13 residues. CDR1 and CDR2 from the germline V gene are SGHRS and YFSETQ. DNA for the CDR3: TGCGCCAGCAGCTGGGAGGGAAACATTGAAGCTTTCTTT. It specifies CASSWEGNIEAFF. Together with reference TRBV5-1 and TRBJ1-1, the CDR3 gives the full variable domain: KAGVTQTPRYLIKTRGQQVTLSCSPISGHRSVSWYQQTPGQGLQFLFEYFSETQRNKGNFPGRFSGRQFSNSRSEMNVSTLELGDSALYLCASSWEGNIEAFFGQGTRLTVV.

The chain has TRBV30 and TRBJ2-1, with 11 bases aligning to TRBD2. Germline assignment: CDR1 GTSNPN and CDR2 SVGIG (reference sequence). V was clipped by 1 base and J by 5 bases; unmatched bases: 1. The CDR3 has 14 amino acids. CDR3 bases: TGTGCCTGGAGTGATAGCGGGGGGGACAATGAGCAGTTCTTC. It translates to CAWSDSGGDNEQFF.

The genes are TRBV29-1 and TRBJ1-2; no clear D. This CDR3 has 12 residues. CDR1 and CDR2 (germline): SQVTM, ANQGSEA. V was pared by 4 bases and J by 1 base, with 7 bases between. The CDR3 loop is CSVGQRNYGYTF. CDR3 DNA sequence: TGCAGCGTTGGGCAGCGTAACTATGGCTACACCTTC.

For this clone: One end of the junction is discordant with germline, which a read error may explain. The V call is TRBV18, the J call TRBJ1-1, with 7 nucleotides matching TRBD1. The CDR3 spans 14 residues. The germline V gene has CDR1 KGHSH and CDR2 LQKENI. As DNA, the CDR3 is TGTGCCAGCTCACCAAGTACAGGGGTGAATGAAGATTTCTTT. Amino acid sequence: CASSPSTGVNEDFF.

The V call is TRBV7-9, the J call TRBJ1-2; weak D call: TRBD1 (6 bases). CDR3 size: 15 residues. Germline V gene lookup returns CDR1 SEHNR and CDR2 FQNEAQ (reference sequence). V was trimmed by 0 bases and J by 2 bases, leaving 10 bases between them. CDR3 DNA: TGTGCCAGCAGCTTAGCAGGGGGACGGAACTATGGCTACACCTTC. As protein: CASSLAGGRNYGYTF.

The chain recombines TRBV30 with TRBJ2-1; 8 nucleotides align to TRBD2. CDR1 and CDR2 from the germline V gene are GTSNPN and SVGIG (reference sequence). The CDR3 runs to 15 residues. The V gene end was trimmed by 1 base and the J gene end by 8 bases; junction bases not matched to a gene: 10. The CDR3 spells CAWSGSGGRYYEQFF. In nucleotides, the CDR3 is TGTGCCTGGAGTGGTTCTGGCGGGAGGTATTATGAGCAGTTCTTC.

The gene calls are TRBV6-5 and TRBJ2-5; D call uncertain. TRBJ2-7 matches the DNA end more closely, so the J call is doubtful. The CDR3 totals 15 residues. Germline CDR1 reads MNHEY; CDR2 reads SVGAGI. The CDR3 sequence is CASSSRLFSSYEQYF. The CDR3 DNA reads TGTGCCAGCAGTTCTCGTCTTTTTAGCTCCTACGAGCAGTACTTC.

CDR3 sequence (DNA): TGTGCCAGCAGCTTAGCGGGTCGGGACAGGGTGGCGGCTTTCTTT. This gives the protein CASSLAGRDRVAAFF. This rearrangement joins TRBV7-9 to TRBJ1-1; 9 bases fit TRBD1. J lost 11 bases, V lost 0 bases, and 10 bases had no gene match. CDR3 size: 15 residues. CDR1 SEHNR and CDR2 FQNEAQ come from the germline V gene (reference sequence).

The V call is TRBV19, the J call TRBJ2-1; 9 bases map to TRBD2. Unmatched junction bases numbered 2, after V lost 1 base and J lost 4 bases. The CDR3 spans 15 residues. Germline CDR1 is LNHDA and CDR2 is SQIVND (reference sequence). The CDR3 spells CASSIGLAVYNEQFF. The DNA of the CDR3 is TGTGCCAGTAGTATAGGACTAGCGGTGTACAATGAGCAGTTCTTC.

This rearrangement joins TRBV7-2 to TRBJ2-3; the D gene is possibly TRBD2 (6 bases). The CDR3 contains 13 residues. Trimming shortened V by 2 bases and J by 8 bases, and 11 bases separated the two germline ends. Germline-derived CDR1 and CDR2 are SGHTA and FQGNSA. The CDR3 spells CASSLSGSLTQYF. DNA for the CDR3: TGTGCCAGCAGCTTAAGCGGGTCCCTTACGCAGTATTTT.

V is TRBV12-5 and J is TRBJ1-2; 7 bases align to TRBD1. The trim removed 5 bases at V and 8 bases at J, leaving 5 bases unmatched. The CDR3 has 12 amino acids. The germline CDR1 and CDR2 sequences are LGHNT and FRNRAP. The CDR3 DNA is TGTGCTAGTGGTGACAGGGCAGGCGGCTACACCTTC. It encodes CASGDRAGGYTF.

V gene TRBV27 combines with J gene TRBJ2-7; TRBD2 aligns across 7 bases. The trim removed 8 bases at V and 0 bases at J, leaving 4 bases unmatched. Germline V gene lookup returns CDR1 MNHEY and CDR2 SMNVEV (reference sequence). This CDR3 is built from 13 residues. CDR3: CASAGDSSYEQYF. The DNA for the CDR3 is TGTGCCAGCGCGGGGGATAGCTCCTACGAGCAGTACTTC.

The chain couples TRBV30 to TRBJ1-1; 8 nucleotides match TRBD1. V shed 3 bases and J 4 bases; nucleotides not matched to a gene: 10. This CDR3 comprises 15 residues. Germline-derived CDR1 and CDR2 are GTSNPN and SVGIG (reference sequence). Written as DNA, the CDR3 is TGTGCCTGGAGCCCGGGACAGGCGAAGGTCACTGAAGCTTTCTTT. Residues: CAWSPGQAKVTEAFF.

This chain joins TRBV10-2 and TRBJ2-7; TRBD1 aligns across 10 bases. Germline values: CDR1 WSHSY, CDR2 SAAADI. J lost 2 bases, V lost 4 bases, and 5 bases had no gene match. This CDR3 has 15 amino acids. In nucleotides, the CDR3 is TGCGCCAGCAGTGCGGGGACAGGGGTCACCTACGAGCAGTACTTC. Protein: CASSAGTGVTYEQYF.

The chain carries TRBV10-3 and TRBJ1-3, with D possibly TRBD1 on 5 matching bases. The V gene lost 11 bases and the J gene lost 0 bases, with 17 bases spanning the gap. Per the germline V gene, CDR1 is ENHRY and CDR2 is SYGVKD. The CDR3 has 15 residues. CDR3 bases: TGTGCCTCTTCGGGACTCAGCCACTCTGGAAACACCATATATTTT. Translating gives CASSGLSHSGNTIYF.

This chain connects TRBV30 to TRBJ1-1; tentatively, D is TRBD1 (6 bases). This CDR3 has 13 residues. The ends were cut back, 3 bases at V and 11 bases at J, with 19 bases in the middle. In germline, CDR1 is GTSNPN, CDR2 SVGIG (reference sequence). The CDR3: CAWRHVGGRAAFF. CDR3 nucleotide sequence: TGTGCCTGGAGACACGTAGGGGGTCGGGCCGCTTTCTTT.

CDR3 region: CASSWDRVAGELFF. As DNA, the CDR3 is TGTGCCAGTTCCTGGGACAGGGTCGCCGGGGAGCTGTTTTTT. The V call is TRBV19, the J call TRBJ2-2; 9 nucleotides align to TRBD1. Germline CDR1 LNHDA, CDR2 SQIVND (reference sequence). V was clipped by 8 bases and J by 6 bases; unmatched bases: 7. The CDR3 sequence is 14 residues long.